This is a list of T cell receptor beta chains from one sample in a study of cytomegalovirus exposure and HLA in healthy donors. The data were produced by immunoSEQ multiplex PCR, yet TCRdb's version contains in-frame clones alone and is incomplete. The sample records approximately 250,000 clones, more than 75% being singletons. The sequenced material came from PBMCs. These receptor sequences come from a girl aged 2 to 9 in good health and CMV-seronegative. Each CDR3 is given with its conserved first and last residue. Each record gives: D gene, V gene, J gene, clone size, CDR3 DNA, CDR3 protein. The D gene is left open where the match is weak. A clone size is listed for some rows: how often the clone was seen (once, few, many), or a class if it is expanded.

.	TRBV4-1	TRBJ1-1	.	TGCGCCAGCAGCCATAGAACAGGGCGTATGAACACTGAAGCTTTCTTT	CASSHRTGRMNTEAFF
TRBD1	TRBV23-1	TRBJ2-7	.	TGCGCCAGCAGTCAGGCCATGACAGGGAGATCCCTTGGGCAGTACTTC	CASSQAMTGRSLGQYF
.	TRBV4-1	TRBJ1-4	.	TGCGCCAGCAGCCCACTTACTACAGGGATCCTTGAAGAAAAACTGTTTTTT	CASSPLTTGILEEKLFF
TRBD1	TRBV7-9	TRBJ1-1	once	TGTGCCAGCAGCTTCCAGACAGGGGGCCGGACTGAAGCTTTCTTT	CASSFQTGGRTEAFF
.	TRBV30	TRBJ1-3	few	TGTGCCTGGAGTGTGGGGAGCTCTGGAAACACCATATATTTT	CAWSVGSSGNTIYF
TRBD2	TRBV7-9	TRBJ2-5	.	TGTGCCAGCAGGTTTAGCGGGGGCCTTCAAGAGACCCAGTACTTC	CASRFSGGLQETQYF
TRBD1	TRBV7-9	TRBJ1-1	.	TGTGCCAGCAGCTCCCAGGGGGCCACTGAAGCTTTCTTT	CASSSQGATEAFF
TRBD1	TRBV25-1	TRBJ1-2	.	TGTGCCAGCACCACAGGGGCCGAAGGCTACACCTTC	CASTTGAEGYTF
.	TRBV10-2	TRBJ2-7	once	TGCGCCAGCAGTGAGTCTCCTCAGGGTACCTACGAGCAGTACTTC	CASSESPQGTYEQYF
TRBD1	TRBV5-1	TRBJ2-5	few	TGCGCCAGCAGCATCCGGGACAGAGGGGAGACCCAGTACTTC	CASSIRDRGETQYF
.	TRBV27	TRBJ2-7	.	TGTGCCAGCAGTACCCGCAGGGCGCCTCGGGACGAGCAGTACTTC	CASSTRRAPRDEQYF
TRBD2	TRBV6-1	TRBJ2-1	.	TGTGCCAGCAGTGGAACTAGCGGGGCCTACAATGAGCAGTTCTTC	CASSGTSGAYNEQFF
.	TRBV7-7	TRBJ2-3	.	TGTGCCAGCAGCCCGACGGGTAGTGGTACGCAGTATTTT	CASSPTGSGTQYF
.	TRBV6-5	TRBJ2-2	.	TGTGCCAGCAGACAGAACACCGGGGAGCTGTTTTTT	CASRQNTGELFF
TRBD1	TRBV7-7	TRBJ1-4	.	TGTGCCAGCAGTCGAGGGGGCCTTAATGAAAAACTGTTTTTT	CASSRGGLNEKLFF
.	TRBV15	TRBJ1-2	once	TGTGCCACCAGCAGAGATCGTGTCTATGGCTACACCTTC	CATSRDRVYGYTF
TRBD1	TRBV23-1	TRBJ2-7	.	TGCGCCAGCAGTCGGACAGGGCACGGTTCCTACGAGCAGTACTTC	CASSRTGHGSYEQYF
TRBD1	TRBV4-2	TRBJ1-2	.	TGTGCCAGAAGCCTTCGACAGGGGGCAAAGGGTAACTATGGCTACACCTTC	CARSLRQGAKGNYGYTF
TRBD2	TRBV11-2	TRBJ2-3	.	TGTGCCAGCAGTGTAGGTTTAGCGGGGGGGCCAGCAGATACGCAGTATTTT	CASSVGLAGGPADTQYF
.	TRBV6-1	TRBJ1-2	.	TGTGCCAGCAGTGAATTAGTCGACAGGTATGGCTACACCTTC	CASSELVDRYGYTF
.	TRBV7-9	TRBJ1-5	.	TGTGCCAGCAGCTTCGGTACAGGGAATCAGCCCCAGCATTTT	CASSFGTGNQPQHF
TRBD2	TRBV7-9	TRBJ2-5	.	TGTGCCAGCAGCTTTGGGACTAGCGGACTTCAAGAGACCCAGTACTTC	CASSFGTSGLQETQYF
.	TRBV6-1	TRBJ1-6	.	TGTGCCAGCAGTGGTAGGGGACTATATAATTCACCCCTCCACTTT	CASSGRGLYNSPLHF
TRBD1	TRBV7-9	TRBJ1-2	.	TGTGCCAGCATCAAAACAGGGGGCTATGGCTACACCTTC	CASIKTGGYGYTF
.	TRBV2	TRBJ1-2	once	TGTGCCAGCAGTGAATCATTGGGGGGGTCTGGCTACACCTTC	CASSESLGGSGYTF
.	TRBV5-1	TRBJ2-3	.	TGCGCCAGCAGCCCTAGTCTACTAGCTAGCACAGATACGCAGTATTTT	CASSPSLLASTDTQYF
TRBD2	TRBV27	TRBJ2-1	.	TGTGCCAGCAGTGAGGGGGGAATAGCGGGAGCCATCACTGAGCAGTTCTTC	CASSEGGIAGAITEQFF
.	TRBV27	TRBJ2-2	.	TGTGCCAGCAGGCCCTATTTGACCGGGGAGCTGTTTTTT	CASRPYLTGELFF
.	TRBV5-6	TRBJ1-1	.	TGTGCCAGCGGCTCAGTTGGCACTGAAGCTTTCTTT	CASGSVGTEAFF
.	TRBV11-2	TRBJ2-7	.	TGTGCCAGCAGCTTACTGAGCTACGAGCAGTACTTC	CASSLLSYEQYF
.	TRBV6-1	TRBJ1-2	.	TGTGCCAGCAGTGAAGAGAAGGGGGTAAAAATCGGCGGCTACACCTTC	CASSEEKGVKIGGYTF
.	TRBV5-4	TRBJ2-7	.	TGTGCCAGCAGCTTGGACCTAGCAGATTACGAGCAGTACTTC	CASSLDLADYEQYF
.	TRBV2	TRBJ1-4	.	TGTGCCAGCACGGACAGATTGGCAACTAATGAAAAACTGTTTTTT	CASTDRLATNEKLFF
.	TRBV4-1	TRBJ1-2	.	TGCGCCAGCAGCCAAGTTTGGGCAGAGAACTATGGCTACACCTTC	CASSQVWAENYGYTF
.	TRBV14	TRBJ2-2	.	TGTGCCAGCAGCCAACGTCGGGGGGAGCTGTTTTTT	CASSQRRGELFF
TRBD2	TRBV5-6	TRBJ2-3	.	TGTGCCAGCAGCTTGGGGGCTAGCGGGAGCACAGATACGCAGTATTTT	CASSLGASGSTDTQYF
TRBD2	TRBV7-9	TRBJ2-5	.	TGTGCCAGCACCTTTAGCGGGAGGGATCCGGAGACCCAGTACTTC	CASTFSGRDPETQYF
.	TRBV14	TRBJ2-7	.	TGTGCCAGCAGCCGTCAACAGGGATACGAGCAGTACTTC	CASSRQQGYEQYF
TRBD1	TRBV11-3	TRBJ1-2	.	TGTGCCAGCAGCTCAGGGGGGACAGAGTTCCGTTTCCCATATGGCTACACCTTC	CASSSGGTEFRFPYGYTF
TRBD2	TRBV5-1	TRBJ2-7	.	TGCGCCAGCACCCTGACTAGCGGAGCGTACGAGCAGTACTTC	CASTLTSGAYEQYF
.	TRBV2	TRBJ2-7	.	TGTGCCAGCAGTGGGGGGCAGGGACCCTACGAGCAGTACTTC	CASSGGQGPYEQYF
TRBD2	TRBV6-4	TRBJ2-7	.	TGTGCCAGCATTGGACTAGCGGGGCAGGGTAAGGCCTACGAGCAGTACTTC	CASIGLAGQGKAYEQYF
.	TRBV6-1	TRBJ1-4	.	TGTGCCAGCAGTGAAGGTTCGACTGCAACTAATGAAAAACTGTTTTTT	CASSEGSTATNEKLFF
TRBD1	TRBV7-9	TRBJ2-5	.	TGTGCCAGCAGCTATTCCGCAGGGGGCGGAGAGACCCAGTACTTC	CASSYSAGGGETQYF
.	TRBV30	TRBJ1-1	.	TGTGCCTGGAGTGTCATGAGAGAGGGTGAAGCTTTCTTT	CAWSVMREGEAFF